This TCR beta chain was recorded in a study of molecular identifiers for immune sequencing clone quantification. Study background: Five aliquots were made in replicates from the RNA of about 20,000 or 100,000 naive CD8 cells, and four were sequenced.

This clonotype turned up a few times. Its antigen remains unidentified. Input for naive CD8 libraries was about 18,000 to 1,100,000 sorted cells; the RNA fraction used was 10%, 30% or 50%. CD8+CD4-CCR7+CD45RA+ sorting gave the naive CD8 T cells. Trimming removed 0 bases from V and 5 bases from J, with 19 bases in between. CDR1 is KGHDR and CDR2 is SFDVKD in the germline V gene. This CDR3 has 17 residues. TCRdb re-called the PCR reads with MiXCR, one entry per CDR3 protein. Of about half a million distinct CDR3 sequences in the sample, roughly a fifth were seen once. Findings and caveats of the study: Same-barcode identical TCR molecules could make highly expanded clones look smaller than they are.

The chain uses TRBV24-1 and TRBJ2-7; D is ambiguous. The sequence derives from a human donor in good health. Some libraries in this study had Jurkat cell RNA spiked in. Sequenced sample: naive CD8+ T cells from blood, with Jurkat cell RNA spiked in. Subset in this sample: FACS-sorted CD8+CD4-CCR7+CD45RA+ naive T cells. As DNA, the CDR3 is TGTGCCACCAGTGATTTGTATCCGGGCCGGTGGTTGGACGAGCAGTACTTC. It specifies CATSDLYPGRWLDEQYF.